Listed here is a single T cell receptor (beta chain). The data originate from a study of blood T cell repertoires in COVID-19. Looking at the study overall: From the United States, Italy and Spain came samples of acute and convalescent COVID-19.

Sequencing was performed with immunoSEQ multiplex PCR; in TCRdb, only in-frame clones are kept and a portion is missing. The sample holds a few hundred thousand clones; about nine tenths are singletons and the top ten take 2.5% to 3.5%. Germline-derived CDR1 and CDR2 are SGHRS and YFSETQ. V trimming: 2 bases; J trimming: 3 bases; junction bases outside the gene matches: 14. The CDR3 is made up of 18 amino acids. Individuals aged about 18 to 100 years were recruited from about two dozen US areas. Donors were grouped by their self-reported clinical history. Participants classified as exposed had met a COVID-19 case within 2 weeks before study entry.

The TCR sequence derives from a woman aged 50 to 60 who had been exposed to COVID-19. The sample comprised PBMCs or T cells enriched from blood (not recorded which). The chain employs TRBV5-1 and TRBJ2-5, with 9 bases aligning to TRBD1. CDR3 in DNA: TGCGCCAGCAGCTTCACCGGGACAGGGTGGGGATATAAAGAGACCCAGTACTTC. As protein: CASSFTGTGWGYKETQYF. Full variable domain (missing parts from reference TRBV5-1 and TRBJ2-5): KAGVTQTPRYLIKTRGQQVTLSCSPISGHRSVSWYQQTPGQGLQFLFEYFSETQRNKGNFPGRFSGRQFSNSRSEMNVSTLELGDSALYLCASSFTGTGWGYKETQYFGPGTRLLVL.